This T cell receptor (beta chain) was retrieved from a study of identical twins. Points on this clonotype: Its target is unknown. A much larger clone differs by one base, so this may be a read error.

A universal primer binding site was introduced by template switching. The final cDNA contained unique molecular identifiers. TCRdb independently ran MiXCR on the 5' RACE reads; one entry per CDR3 protein. Of about 240,000 distinct CDR3 sequences detected, roughly 10% appear once; the ten largest clones hold over 8%. The study, taken as a whole, reports: Shared out-of-frame alpha sequences (those common to twins) showed excess low generation probability. Twin pairs had excess sharing that was weaker in beta out-of-frame sequences.

The V end lost 5 bases, the J end lost 11 bases, and 19 bases lay between the germline ends. CDR3 length equals 14 residues. The receptor was derived from a man over 45 in good health. The rearrangement joins TRBV12-3 or TRBV12-4 to TRBJ2-1, with D perhaps given as TRBD1 or TRBD2 (5 bases each). Sequencing was performed on memory T cells sorted from blood. In DNA, the CDR3 is TGTGCCAGCAGTGAAAGGCCAGGGAGTAATCAGCAGTTCTTC. Amino acid sequence: CASSERPGSNQQFF.